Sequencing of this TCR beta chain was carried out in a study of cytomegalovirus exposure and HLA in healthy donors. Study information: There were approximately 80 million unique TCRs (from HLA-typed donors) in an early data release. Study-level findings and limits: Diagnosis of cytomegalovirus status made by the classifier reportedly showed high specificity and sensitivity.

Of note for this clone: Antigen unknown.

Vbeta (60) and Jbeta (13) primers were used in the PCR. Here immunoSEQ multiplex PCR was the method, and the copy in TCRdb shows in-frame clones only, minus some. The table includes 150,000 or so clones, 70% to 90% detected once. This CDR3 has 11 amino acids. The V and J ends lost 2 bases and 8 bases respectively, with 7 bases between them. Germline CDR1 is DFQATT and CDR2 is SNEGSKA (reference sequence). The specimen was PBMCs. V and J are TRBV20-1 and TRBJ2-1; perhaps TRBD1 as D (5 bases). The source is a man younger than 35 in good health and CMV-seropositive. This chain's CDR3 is CSARWGDEQFF. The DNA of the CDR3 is TGCAGTGCTAGATGGGGCGATGAGCAGTTCTTC.